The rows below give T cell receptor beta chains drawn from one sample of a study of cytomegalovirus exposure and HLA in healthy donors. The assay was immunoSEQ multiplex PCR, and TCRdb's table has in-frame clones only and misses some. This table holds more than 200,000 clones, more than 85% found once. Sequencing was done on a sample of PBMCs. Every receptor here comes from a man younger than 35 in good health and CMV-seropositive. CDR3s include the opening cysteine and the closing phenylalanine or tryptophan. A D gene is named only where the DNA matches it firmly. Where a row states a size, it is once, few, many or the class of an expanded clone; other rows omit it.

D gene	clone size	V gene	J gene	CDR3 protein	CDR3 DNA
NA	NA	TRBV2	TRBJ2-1	CASEGLINEQFF	TGTGCCAGCGAGGGACTGATCAATGAGCAGTTCTTC
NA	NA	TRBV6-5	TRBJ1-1	CASSYMRETEAFF	TGTGCCAGCAGTTACATGAGGGAAACTGAAGCTTTCTTT
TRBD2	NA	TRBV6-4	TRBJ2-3	CASSESGGRVDTQYF	TGTGCCAGCAGTGAAAGCGGGGGGAGGGTCGATACGCAGTATTTT
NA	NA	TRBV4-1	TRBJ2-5	CASSQGGLETQYF	TGCGCCAGCAGCCAAGGAGGGCTAGAGACCCAGTACTTC
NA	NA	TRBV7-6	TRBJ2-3	CASSFGGSTDTQYF	TGTGCCAGCAGCTTTGGCGGGAGCACAGATACGCAGTATTTT
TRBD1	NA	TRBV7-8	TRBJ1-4	CASSPDRGTNEKLFF	TGTGCCAGCAGCCCGGACAGGGGAACTAATGAAAAACTGTTTTTT
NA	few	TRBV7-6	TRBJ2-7	CASAHFESREQYF	TGTGCCAGCGCACATTTCGAGAGTCGGGAGCAGTACTTC
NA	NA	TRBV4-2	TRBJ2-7	CASSAGTLLTSYEQYF	TGTGCCAGCAGCGCGGGGACACTCCTTACCTCCTACGAGCAGTACTTC
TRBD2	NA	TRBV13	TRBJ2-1	CASRPRLAGGPGYEQFF	TGTGCCAGCAGACCAAGGCTAGCGGGAGGGCCTGGTTATGAGCAGTTCTTC
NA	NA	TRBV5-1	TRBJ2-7	CASSSGGSYEQYF	TGCGCCAGCAGTTCCGGGGGTTCCTACGAGCAGTACTTC
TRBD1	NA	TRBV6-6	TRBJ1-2	CASSLRDRGFYGYTF	TGTGCCAGCAGTCTCCGGGACAGGGGGTTCTATGGCTACACCTTC
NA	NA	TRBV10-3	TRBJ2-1	CAITPRGSSAYNEQFF	TGTGCCATCACCCCGAGGGGATCCTCGGCCTACAATGAGCAGTTCTTC
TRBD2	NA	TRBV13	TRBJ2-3	CASSLGMVAGVAADTQYF	TGTGCCAGCAGCTTAGGCATGGTAGCGGGAGTAGCGGCAGATACGCAGTATTTT
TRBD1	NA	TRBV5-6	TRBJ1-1	CASSSSGGFAEAFF	TGTGCCAGCAGCTCATCAGGGGGCTTCGCTGAAGCTTTCTTT
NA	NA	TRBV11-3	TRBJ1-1	CASSLWVETEAFF	TGTGCCAGCAGCTTATGGGTCGAGACAGAAGCTTTCTTT
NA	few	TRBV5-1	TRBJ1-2	CASSLEGWQESYGYTF	TGCGCCAGCAGCTTGGAAGGATGGCAGGAATCCTATGGCTACACCTTC
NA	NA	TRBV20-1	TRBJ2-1	CSASSNEQFF	TGCAGTGCTAGTAGTAATGAGCAGTTCTTC